This TCR beta chain is from a study of T cells after yellow fever vaccination. Whole-study context: Fractions of low cell number were prepared using SMART-Seq v4 Ultra Low Input.

A 5'RACE template-switching step, the method used to make TCR cDNA, added a universal primer site and UMIs. One entry per CDR3 protein, called by TCRdb with MiXCR from the 5' RACE reads. Of some 73,000 distinct CDR3 sequences listed, around 7% are singletons. This TCR was recovered from a man younger than 40 who received the YFV17D yellow fever vaccine. Source: CD8+ T cells sorted from PBMCs, taken on the day of the yellow fever booster vaccination.

The CDR3: CASSLSDRGDAEQFF. CDR3 bases: TGTGCCAGCAGTTTATCGGACAGGGGGGACGCTGAGCAGTTCTTC. The chain joins TRBV27 to TRBJ2-1; 10 bases line up with TRBD1. CDR1 and CDR2 from the germline V gene are MNHEY and SMNVEV (reference sequence). J was trimmed by 9 bases and V by 0 bases; bases with no gene match: 5. The CDR3 is 15 amino acids.